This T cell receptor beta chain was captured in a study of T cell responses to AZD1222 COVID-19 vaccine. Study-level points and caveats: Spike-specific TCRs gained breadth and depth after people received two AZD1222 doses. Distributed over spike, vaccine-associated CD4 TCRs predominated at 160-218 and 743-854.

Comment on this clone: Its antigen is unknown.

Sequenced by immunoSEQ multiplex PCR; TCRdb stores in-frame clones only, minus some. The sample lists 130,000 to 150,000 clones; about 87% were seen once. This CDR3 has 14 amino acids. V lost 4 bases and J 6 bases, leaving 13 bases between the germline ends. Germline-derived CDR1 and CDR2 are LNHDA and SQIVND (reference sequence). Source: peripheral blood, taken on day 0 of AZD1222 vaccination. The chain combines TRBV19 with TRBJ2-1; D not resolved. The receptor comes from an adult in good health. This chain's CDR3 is CASSSQAVTNEQFF. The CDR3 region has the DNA TGTGCCAGTAGTAGTCAGGCAGTGACCAATGAGCAGTTCTTC.